One T cell receptor beta chain is described in this entry. Its matching antigen is unknown. This may be a read error, as it is one base from a much larger clone. Germline loops: CDR1 DFQATT, CDR2 SNEGSKA (reference sequence). The CDR3 spans 15 residues. The data derive from a study of molecular identifiers for immune sequencing clone quantification. Study results and limitations: The study found clones above 20 RNA copies held over 99% of effector molecules and under 1% in naive cells.

Listed TCR primers and previously described methods were used for bulk TCR libraries. In TCRdb, the PCR reads were re-called with MiXCR into one record per CDR3 protein. Here the sample spans more than 300,000 distinct CDR3 sequences, about a fifth being singletons. Libraries of naive CD8 cells were prepared from approximately 20,000 to 1,000,000 sorted cells using 10%, 30% or 50% RNA. CD8+CD4-CCR7+CD45RA+ cells were sorted as naive CD8 T cells. This clonotype was obtained from a human donor in good health. Some libraries in this study had Jurkat cell RNA spiked in. The sequencing input was naive CD8+ T cells from blood, with Jurkat cell RNA spiked in. Subset given: FACS-sorted CD8+CD4-CCR7+CD45RA+ naive T cells. V is TRBV20-1 and J is TRBJ1-1; D not certain. The CDR3 protein is CSAPTPRAMNTEALF. The DNA for the CDR3 is TGCAGTGCTCCTACCCCAAGGGCCATGAACACTGAAGCTCTCTTT.